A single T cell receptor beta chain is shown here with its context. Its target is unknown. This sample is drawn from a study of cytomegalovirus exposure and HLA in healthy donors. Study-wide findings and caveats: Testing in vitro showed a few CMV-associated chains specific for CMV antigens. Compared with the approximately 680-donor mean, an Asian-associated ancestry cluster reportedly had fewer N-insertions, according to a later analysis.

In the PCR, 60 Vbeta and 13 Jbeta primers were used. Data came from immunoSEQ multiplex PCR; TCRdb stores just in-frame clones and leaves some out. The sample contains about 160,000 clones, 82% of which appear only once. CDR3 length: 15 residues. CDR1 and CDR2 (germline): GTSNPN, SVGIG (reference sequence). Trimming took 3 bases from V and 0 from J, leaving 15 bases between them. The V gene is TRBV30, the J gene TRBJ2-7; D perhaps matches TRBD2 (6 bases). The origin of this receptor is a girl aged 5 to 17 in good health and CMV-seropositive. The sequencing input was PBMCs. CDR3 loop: CAWRGSGSSSYEQYF. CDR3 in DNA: TGTGCCTGGAGGGGGAGCGGGTCGAGCTCCTACGAGCAGTACTTC.